The sequence of this TCR beta chain was determined in a study of PD-1 blockade in classical Hodgkin lymphoma. Points from the study as a whole: Baseline diversity was lower in partial responders and progressors than complete responders. Nivolumab initiation under 1 year post-ASCT meant exclusion.

On this clone: The antigen is undetermined.

Brentuximab vedotin exposure varied, and every patient relapsed after autologous stem cell transplantation. Germline CDR1 is SGHRS and CDR2 is YFSETQ. CDR3 length equals 15 residues. The germline V and J ends were trimmed by 0 bases and 5 bases, with 12 bases remaining between them. TCRdb's copy holds only in-frame clones and misses some; the assay was immunoSEQ multiplex PCR. Altogether 70,000 to 85,000 clones are present, under 95% being singletons, with the ten largest covering approximately 8.1%. Sequenced here: peripheral blood mononuclear cells (PBMCs), sampled at baseline. The TCR sequence derives from a human donor with classical Hodgkin lymphoma. The rearrangement links TRBV5-1 to TRBJ2-1, with D unresolved. The CDR3 spells CASSLAVGRNNEQFF. The CDR3 nucleotides read TGCGCCAGCAGCTTGGCGGTAGGCAGGAACAATGAGCAGTTCTTC.